Detailed here is one T cell receptor beta chain. Its antigen is not identified. The data were taken from a study of shared clonotypes between healthy human individuals. Study findings and constraints: Clonotype sharing levels among donors were expected to vary with sequencing depth. Rarefaction exposed incomplete sorted-subset sequencing despite large depth. Non-shared clonotypes had lower generation probabilities than those shared by all four donors. In general, naive subsets displayed greater estimated richness than memory subsets did.

This CDR3 has 13 amino acids. V was shortened by 6 bases and J by 6 bases, with 12 bases between the two germline ends. Germline CDR1 is MDHEN and CDR2 is SYDVKM. Some clones are missing from TCRdb's copy, which holds only in-frame ones; the method was immunoSEQ multiplex PCR. Among approximately 330,000 clones listed, roughly 70% were seen once. The sequence came from a man aged 25 to 40 in good health. The specimen sequenced was memory CD4+ T cells sorted from blood. Specified subset: CD45RA-negative fraction. The chain links TRBV28 to TRBJ1-5; D remains unclear. CDR3 sequence (DNA): TGTGCCAGCAGGCCTCAACCGAGTCAGCCCCAGCATTTT. Protein sequence: CASRPQPSQPQHF.